This T cell receptor beta chain was obtained from a study of CD8+CD57+ T cells in acquired aplastic anemia. Across the study: DNA from sorted CD4+ and CD8+ cells averaged around 3.5 ug.

TCR beta VDJ and CDR3 were profiled, and genomic DNA was the template. TCRdb processed the reads anew with MiXCR; each CDR3 protein has one entry. The data hold around 180,000 distinct CDR3 sequences, with 45% to 60% observed a single time. The patients chosen for sequencing had shown expansion of CD8+CD57+ cells (detected by flow cytometry). Blood sampling was performed on the patients, and none of them had received therapy by then. Germline V gene lookup returns CDR1 SQVTM and CDR2 ANQGSEA. Trimming left V 4 bases short and J 3 bases short, with 9 bases between. The CDR3 runs 12 residues. This chain joins TRBV29-1 and TRBJ1-1; the D is unclear. This sequence originates from a human donor with aplastic anemia. Sequencing input: sorted CD4+, CD8+, or CD8+CD57+ T cells (not recorded which) from PBMCs. In DNA form, the CDR3 reads TGCAGCGTTGGTGCGGACCACACTGAAGCTTTCTTT. It is translated as CSVGADHTEAFF.